The next 19 T cell receptor beta chains were all read from a single sample in a study of T-cell memory formation after mild COVID-19. From the 5' RACE reads, TCRdb called clonotypes with MiXCR, one entry per CDR3 protein. The data show 550,000 to 700,000 distinct CDR3 sequences, with approximately 15% seen just once and about 7.5% held by the top ten. The sample consisted of PBMCs or a T cell subset sorted from them (not recorded which). The receptor source for this set is an adult woman who had mild COVID-19 (a few samples of this study predate the infection). Cell type and time point are not known.

The chain links TRBV9 to TRBJ2-7, with a weak D call TRBD1 (5 bases). The germline V gene has CDR1 SGDLS and CDR2 YYNGEE. The CDR3 spans 15 residues. Trimming left V 0 bases short and J 0 bases short, with 10 bases between. CDR3 in amino acids: CASSVDPRDSYEQYF. CDR3 nucleotides: TGTGCCAGCAGCGTAGATCCCAGGGACTCCTACGAGCAGTACTTC.

The gene calls are TRBV28 and TRBJ1-1; D gene unclear. Germline lookup yields CDR1 MDHEN and CDR2 SYDVKM. This CDR3 comprises 12 residues. V gave up 5 bases and J gave up 6 bases, with 10 bases separating them. CDR3 region: CASSIGVAEAFF. Here the CDR3 DNA reads TGTGCCAGCAGTATCGGGGTTGCTGAAGCTTTCTTT. Full variable domain (missing parts from reference TRBV28 and TRBJ1-1): DVKVTQSSRYLVKRTGEKVFLECVQDMDHENMFWYRQDPGLGLRLIYFSYDVKMKEKGDIPEGYSVSREKKERFSLILESASTNQTSMYLCASSIGVAEAFFGQGTRLTVV.

The chain couples TRBV12-3 or TRBV12-4 to TRBJ2-3, with D unclear. CDR3 length: 13 residues. V shed 7 bases and J shed 2 bases, with 10 bases lying between them. This chain's CDR3 is CASTARNTDTQYF. CDR3 DNA: TGTGCCAGCACCGCCAGGAACACAGATACGCAGTATTTT.

A few counts support this clonotype. V gene TRBV6-1 combines with J gene TRBJ2-1; perhaps TRBD1 as D (5 bases). CDR3 size: 15 residues. The germline V gene encodes CDR1 MNHNS and CDR2 SASEGT. Trimming pared 6 bases from V and 5 bases from J, leaving 17 bases between. This chain's CDR3 is CASSVKGLYNNEQFF. In DNA form, the CDR3 reads TGTGCCAGCAGCGTGAAGGGGCTTTATAACAATGAGCAGTTCTTC.

This clonotype came up a few times. The rearrangement links TRBV3-1 to TRBJ1-1; TRBD1 aligns across 10 bases. V lost 5 bases to trimming and J lost 5 bases; unmatched junction nucleotides: 5. The germline gives CDR1 LGHDT, CDR2 YNNKEL (reference sequence). CDR3 length equals 14 residues. The CDR3 nucleotides are TGTGCCAGCAGCTTCCGGGACAGGGGAACTGAAGCTTTCTTT. As protein: CASSFRDRGTEAFF.

V gene TRBV25-1 combines with J gene TRBJ2-5; D is unclear. Germline CDR1 MGHDK, CDR2 SYGVNS. Deletions cut 5 bases from V and 5 bases from J, with 18 bases between. This CDR3 is 15 amino acids long. CDR3 bases: TGTGCCAGCAGTAATCGTGGGGTTGTCAGGGAGACCCAGTACTTC. It encodes CASSNRGVVRETQYF.

The V and J genes are TRBV7-9 and TRBJ2-6, with D unresolved. The CDR3 is 14 residues long. V was clipped by 6 bases and J by 0 bases, with 6 bases between them. Germline CDR1 is SEHNR and CDR2 is FQNEAQ (reference sequence). The CDR3 is CASRQASGANVLTF. The CDR3 nucleotides are TGTGCCAGCAGGCAAGCCTCTGGGGCCAACGTCCTGACTTTC.

This clonotype was observed a few times. The J gene is TRBJ1-1, the V gene TRBV25-1; D unclear. V lost 1 base and J lost 4, with 10 bases in between. Germline CDR1 and CDR2: MGHDK and SYGVNS. CDR3 length: 14 amino acids. CDR3 protein: CASSESPGSTEAFF. In DNA form, the CDR3 reads TGTGCCAGCAGTGAATCGCCGGGAAGCACTGAAGCTTTCTTT.

This clonotype was seen more than once but under ten times. The genes are TRBV5-1 and TRBJ2-3; 10 nucleotides align to TRBD2. V lost 8 bases to trimming and J lost 0 bases; unmatched junction nucleotides: 3. This CDR3 has 14 amino acids. Germline CDR1 and CDR2: SGHRS and YFSETQ. This CDR3 reads CASHSGGSTDTQYF. CDR3 DNA sequence: TGCGCCAGTCATAGCGGGGGGAGCACAGATACGCAGTATTTT.

This rearrangement joins TRBV2 to TRBJ2-1; 11 nucleotides agree with TRBD1. With V trimmed by 3 bases and J by 7 bases, 5 bases remained unmatched. Germline assignment: CDR1 SNHLY and CDR2 FYNNEI. The CDR3 is made up of 15 amino acids. The CDR3 is CASSEDRGLGNEQFF. The CDR3 DNA sequence: TGTGCCAGCAGTGAGGACAGGGGGCTTGGGAATGAGCAGTTCTTC.

In its sample, this clonotype was seen a few times. The genes are TRBV9 and TRBJ2-1; TRBD2 agrees at 9 bases. V gave up 3 bases and J gave up 5 bases; unmatched junction bases: 6. The V gene's germline CDR1 is SGDLS and CDR2 YYNGEE. The CDR3 sequence is 15 residues long. The CDR3 reads CASSGRGGDHNEQFF. The DNA of the CDR3 is TGTGCCAGCAGCGGGCGGGGGGGCGACCACAATGAGCAGTTCTTC.

V gene TRBV2 combines with J gene TRBJ2-7; D is perhaps TRBD2 (6 bases). The V gene's germline CDR1 is SNHLY and CDR2 FYNNEI. The CDR3 runs to 14 residues. V shed 4 bases and J shed 7 bases, with 17 bases lying between them. CDR3: CASSGGDFLREQYF. CDR3 bases: TGTGCCAGCAGTGGAGGGGACTTCTTAAGGGAGCAGTACTTC.

This clonotype has just a few counts. The V call is TRBV27, the J call TRBJ2-4; 9 bases match TRBD1. CDR1 and CDR2 (germline): MNHEY, SMNVEV (reference sequence). V gave up 6 bases and J gave up 7 bases; unmatched junction bases: 10. The CDR3 has 15 amino acids. The CDR3 nucleotides are TGTGCCAGCAGGGCTACAGGGGGCGTAGGGAACATTCAGTACTTC. This translates into CASRATGGVGNIQYF.

The rearrangement links TRBV7-3 to TRBJ2-2, with a tentative D call TRBD2 (5 bases). V lost 6 bases and J 5 bases, leaving 10 bases between the germline ends. In germline, CDR1 is SGHTA, CDR2 FQGTGA. This CDR3 has 13 residues. The CDR3 sequence is CASSPGLTGELFF. The CDR3 DNA reads as TGTGCCAGCAGTCCGGGGTTGACCGGGGAGCTGTTTTTT.

The chain carries TRBV9 and TRBJ1-2; TRBD1 matches 7 bases. Germline CDR1 is SGDLS and CDR2 is YYNGEE. The J segment lost 5 bases and the V segment lost 3 bases, leaving 10 bases of the junction unmatched. The CDR3 runs 15 residues. The DNA for the CDR3 is TGTGCCAGCAGCGGACAGGGAACCCTGCCATATGGCTACACCTTC. It codes for CASSGQGTLPYGYTF.

The V gene is TRBV9, the J gene TRBJ1-6; 7 bases are a match to TRBD1. Trimming took 4 bases from V and 6 from J; bases not matched to a gene: 4. In germline, CDR1 is SGDLS, CDR2 YYNGEE. CDR3 length: 14 amino acids. The CDR3 DNA reads TGTGCCAGCAGCCAGACAGGGTCTAATTCACCCCTCCACTTT. Translated: CASSQTGSNSPLHF. The full variable domain, completed using reference TRBV9 and TRBJ1-6, is DSGVTQTPKHLITATGQRVTLRCSPRSGDLSVYWYQQSLDQGLQFLIQYYNGEERAKGNILERFSAQQFPDLHSELNLSSLELGDSALYFCASSQTGSNSPLHFGNGTRLTVT.

The sample holds a few counts of this clonotype. The chain couples TRBV27 to TRBJ2-1; the D gene is possibly TRBD2 (7 bases). The germline V gene has CDR1 MNHEY and CDR2 SMNVEV (reference sequence). This CDR3 is 17 amino acids long. V was clipped by 6 bases and J by 0 bases, with 18 bases between them. CDR3 in DNA: TGTGCCAGCAGCCCGTCACAGGGCGGGGGCTCCTACAATGAGCAGTTCTTC. Protein product: CASSPSQGGGSYNEQFF.

CDR3 DNA sequence: TGTGCCAGCAGCATCGGGATAGCTATGAACACTGAAGCTTTCTTT. Amino acids: CASSIGIAMNTEAFF. The genes are TRBV7-2 and TRBJ1-1; no clear D gene. This CDR3 region has 15 residues. Germline-derived CDR1 and CDR2 are SGHTA and FQGNSA. V was cut by 5 bases and J by 0 bases, with 13 bases left in between.

The rearrangement joins TRBV5-1 to TRBJ2-1; 9 nucleotides match TRBD1. The germline gives CDR1 SGHRS, CDR2 YFSETQ. V lost 1 base, J lost 9 bases, and 14 bases stayed unmatched. The CDR3 totals 17 residues. The CDR3 coding sequence is TGCGCCAGCAGCTTGTTTCCGCCGGGACAGGGTGAATCTGAGCAGTTCTTC. It yields the protein CASSLFPPGQGESEQFF.